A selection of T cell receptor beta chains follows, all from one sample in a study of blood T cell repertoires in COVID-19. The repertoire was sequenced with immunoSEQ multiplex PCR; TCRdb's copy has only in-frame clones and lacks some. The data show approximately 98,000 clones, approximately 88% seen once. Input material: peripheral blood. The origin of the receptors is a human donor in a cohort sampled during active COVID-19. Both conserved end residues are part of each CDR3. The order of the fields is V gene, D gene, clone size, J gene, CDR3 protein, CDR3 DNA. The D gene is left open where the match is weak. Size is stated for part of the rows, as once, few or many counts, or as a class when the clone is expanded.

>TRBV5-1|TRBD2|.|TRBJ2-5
CASSPTSDETQYF
TGCGCCAGCAGCCCGACTAGCGATGAGACCCAGTACTTC
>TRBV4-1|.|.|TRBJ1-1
CASSQVEGRSDEAFF
TGCGCCAGCAGCCAAGTTGAGGGGAGGAGTGACGAAGCTTTCTTT
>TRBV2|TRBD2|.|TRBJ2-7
CASNSALAPSYEQYF
TGTGCCAGCAACTCGGCACTAGCGCCTTCCTACGAGCAGTACTTC
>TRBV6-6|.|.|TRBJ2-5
CASSLGRGQETQYF
TGTGCCAGCAGCCTAGGACGGGGGCAAGAGACCCAGTACTTC
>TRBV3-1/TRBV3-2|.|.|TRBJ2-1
CASSQGGSRPVGNEQFF
TGTGCCAGCAGCCAAGGCGGGTCGAGACCAGTCGGAAATGAGCAGTTCTTC
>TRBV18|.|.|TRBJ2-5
CASSPASQGGTQYF
TGTGCCAGCTCACCAGCTTCGCAGGGTGGGACCCAGTACTTC
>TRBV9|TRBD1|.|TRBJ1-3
CASSGGAGTVVGNTIYF
TGTGCCAGCAGCGGAGGGGCCGGGACAGTGGTCGGAAACACCATATATTTT
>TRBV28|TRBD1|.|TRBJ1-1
CASSRGRYTEAFF
TGTGCCAGCAGCAGGGGGCGGTACACTGAAGCTTTCTTT
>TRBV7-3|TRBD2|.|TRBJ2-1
CASSLGAGGSGEQFF
TGTGCCAGCAGCTTAGGGGCGGGAGGGAGCGGTGAGCAGTTCTTC
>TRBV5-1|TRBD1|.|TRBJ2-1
CASSTGFVQGAGRLLEQFF
TGCGCCAGCAGCACAGGTTTCGTACAGGGGGCGGGGAGGTTACTTGAGCAGTTCTTC
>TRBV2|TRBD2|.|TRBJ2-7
CASSGATSALNLYEQYF
TGTGCCAGCAGTGGTGCGACTAGCGCACTAAACCTCTACGAGCAGTACTTC
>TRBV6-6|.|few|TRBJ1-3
CASSSGQYGNTIYF
TGTGCCAGCAGTTCAGGACAGTACGGAAACACCATATATTTT
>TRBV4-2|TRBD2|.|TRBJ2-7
CASSRMGLAGGREQYF
TGTGCCAGCAGCCGAATGGGACTAGCGGGAGGGCGCGAGCAGTACTTC
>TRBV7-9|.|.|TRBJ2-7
CASSLGQATYEQYF
TGTGCCAGCAGCTTAGGTCAGGCCACCTACGAGCAGTACTTC
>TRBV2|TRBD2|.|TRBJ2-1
CASRFASGGVGEQFF
TGTGCCAGCAGGTTCGCTAGCGGGGGGGTCGGTGAACAGTTCTTC
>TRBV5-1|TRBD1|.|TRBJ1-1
CASSLAPGTGTEAFF
TGCGCCAGCAGCTTGGCCCCCGGGACAGGGACTGAAGCTTTCTTT
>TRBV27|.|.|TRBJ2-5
CASSHSGAWGETQYF
TGTGCCAGCAGCCACTCAGGGGCCTGGGGGGAGACCCAGTACTTC
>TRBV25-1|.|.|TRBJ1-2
CASSELEGYGYTF
TGTGCCAGCAGTGAATTGGAGGGTTATGGCTACACCTTC
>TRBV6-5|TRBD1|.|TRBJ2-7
CASRRGTGVGEQYF
TGTGCCAGCCGCCGAGGGACAGGGGTGGGCGAGCAGTACTTC
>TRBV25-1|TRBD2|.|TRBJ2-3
CASSRTRGAGTDTQYF
TGTGCCAGCAGCAGGACTAGGGGAGCTGGCACAGATACGCAGTATTTT
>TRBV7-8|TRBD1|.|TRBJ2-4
CASSPKGQGIAKNIQYF
TGTGCCAGCAGCCCGAAGGGACAGGGAATAGCCAAAAACATTCAGTACTTC
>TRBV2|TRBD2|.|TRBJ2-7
CASSPWSGDTYEQYF
TGTGCCAGCAGCCCCTGGAGCGGGGATACCTACGAGCAGTACTTC
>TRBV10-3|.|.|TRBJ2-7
CAISGGRSYEQYF
TGTGCCATCAGTGGGGGCCGATCCTACGAGCAGTACTTC
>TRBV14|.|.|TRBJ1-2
CASSQAGQGFYGYTF
TGTGCCAGCAGCCAAGCCGGACAAGGATTCTATGGCTACACCTTC
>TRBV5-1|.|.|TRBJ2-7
CASSFGGGDTYEQYF
TGCGCCAGCAGCTTCGGGGGAGGGGACACCTACGAGCAGTACTTC
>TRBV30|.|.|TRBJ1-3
CAWSAVRGGNTIYF
TGTGCCTGGAGCGCGGTTAGAGGAGGAAACACCATATATTTT
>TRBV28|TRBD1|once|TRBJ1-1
CASSTGQAGNTEAFF
TGTGCCAGCAGTACCGGACAGGCGGGGAACACTGAAGCTTTCTTT
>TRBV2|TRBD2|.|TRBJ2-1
CASNPLVGAGVVNEQFF
TGTGCCAGCAACCCTCTGGTGGGAGCGGGAGTAGTAAATGAGCAGTTCTTC
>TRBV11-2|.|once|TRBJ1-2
CASSLDLGVSGYTF
TGTGCCAGCAGCTTAGATCTTGGAGTGAGTGGCTACACCTTC
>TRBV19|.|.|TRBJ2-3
CASSITYSSTDTQYF
TGTGCCAGTAGTATAACTTATTCTAGCACAGATACGCAGTATTTT
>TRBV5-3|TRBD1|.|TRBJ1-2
CARSRWGDRVNYGYTF
TGTGCCAGAAGCCGTTGGGGAGACAGGGTTAACTATGGCTACACCTTC
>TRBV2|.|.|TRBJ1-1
CASSGGQHEAFF
TGTGCCAGCAGTGGAGGGCAGCATGAAGCTTTCTTT
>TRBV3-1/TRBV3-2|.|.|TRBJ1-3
CASSRQTGTMWGSGNTIYF
TGTGCCAGCAGCCGACAGACAGGTACTATGTGGGGATCTGGAAACACCATATATTTT
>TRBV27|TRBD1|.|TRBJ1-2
CASSLYPPGTGVNYGYTF
TGTGCCAGCAGTTTATACCCTCCCGGGACAGGGGTTAACTATGGCTACACCTTC
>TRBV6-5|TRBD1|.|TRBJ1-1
CASGRQGGTEAFF
TGTGCCAGCGGTAGACAGGGGGGCACTGAAGCTTTCTTT
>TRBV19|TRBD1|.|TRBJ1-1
CASSTSQGAEAFF
TGTGCCAGTAGTACTTCCCAGGGGGCTGAAGCTTTCTTT
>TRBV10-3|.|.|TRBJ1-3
CAISEPEALSGNTIYF
TGTGCCATCAGTGAGCCCGAGGCCCTCTCTGGAAACACCATATATTTT